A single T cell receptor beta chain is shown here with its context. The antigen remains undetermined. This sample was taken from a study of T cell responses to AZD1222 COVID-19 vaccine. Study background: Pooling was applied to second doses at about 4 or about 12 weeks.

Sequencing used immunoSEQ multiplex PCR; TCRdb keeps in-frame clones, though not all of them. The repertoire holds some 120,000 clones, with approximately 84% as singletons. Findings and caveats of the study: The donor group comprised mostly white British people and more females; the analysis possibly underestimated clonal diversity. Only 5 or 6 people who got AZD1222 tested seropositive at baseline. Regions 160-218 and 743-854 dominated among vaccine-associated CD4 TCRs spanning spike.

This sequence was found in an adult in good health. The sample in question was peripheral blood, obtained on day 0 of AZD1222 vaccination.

The CDR3 loop reads CSVWTATEAFF. The CDR3 bases are TGCAGCGTTTGGACAGCCACTGAAGCTTTCTTT. The chain recombines TRBV29-1 with TRBJ1-1; TRBD1 is a possible D gene (6 bases). CDR3 size: 11 residues. Trimming stripped 5 bases from V and 4 bases from J, with 8 bases between. CDR1 SQVTM and CDR2 ANQGSEA come from the germline V gene.